These 21 T cell receptor beta chains originate from one sample sequenced in a study of T-cell reconstitution after alpha-beta-depleted transplantation in children. Researchers prepared the TCRbeta library using unique molecular identifiers, the study reports. MiXCR was run by TCRdb on the PCR reads, yielding one entry per CDR3 protein. Of 200,000 to 300,000 distinct CDR3 sequences in the sample, around 12% were seen once. The material was PBMCs from the stem cell graft donor, obtained from the stem cell graft. These receptors came from a human donor who donated a stem cell graft to a child with acute lymphoblastic leukemia.

In this sample, this clonotype turned up a few times. This chain joins TRBV6-5 and TRBJ2-7; 10 bases match TRBD1. CDR1 is MNHEY, CDR2 SVGAGI, per germline. This CDR3 is built from 14 residues. J was trimmed by 6 bases and V by 2 bases; bases with no gene match: 4. In DNA form, the CDR3 reads TGTGCCAGCAGTTACCCCCGGGACAGGGGCGAGCAGTACTTC. Amino acids: CASSYPRDRGEQYF.

This clonotype has more than one count but fewer than ten. The chain couples TRBV27 to TRBJ2-1; D call uncertain. This CDR3 region has 15 residues. Germline-derived CDR1 and CDR2 are MNHEY and SMNVEV (reference sequence). Between the trimmed V and J ends, which lost 7 bases and 4 bases, there was a span of 17 bases. CDR3 sequence reads: CASNIAPSQYNEQFF. The CDR3 DNA reads TGTGCCAGCAACATCGCTCCGAGCCAATACAATGAGCAGTTCTTC.

There are many counts of this clonotype. The chain employs TRBV20-1 and TRBJ2-5, with D maybe TRBD2 (6 bases). Germline CDR1 DFQATT, CDR2 SNEGSKA (reference sequence). The CDR3 contains 12 residues. Trimming shortened V by 5 bases and J by 5 bases, and 12 bases separated the two germline ends. CDR3 in amino acids: CSAGRGTETQYF. Here the CDR3 DNA reads TGCAGTGCTGGCCGGGGGACGGAGACCCAGTACTTC.

Many counts were recorded for this clonotype. This sequence joins TRBV10-3 and TRBJ1-3, with D uncertain. Germline-derived CDR1 and CDR2 are ENHRY and SYGVKD. Trimming left V 3 bases short and J 0 bases short, with 9 bases between. The CDR3 loop spans 15 amino acids. Written as DNA, the CDR3 is TGTGCCATCAGTGATGGGCTGCTCTCTGGAAACACCATATATTTT. Protein sequence: CAISDGLLSGNTIYF.

This chain joins TRBV29-1 and TRBJ2-2; 7 nucleotides align to TRBD2. Germline loops: CDR1 SQVTM, CDR2 ANQGSEA. The CDR3 is 16 residues long. Trimming at V came to 0 bases and at J to 8 bases, leaving 12 bases not matched to a gene. In nucleotides, the CDR3 is TGCAGCGTTGAAGATTTTCGGGGGGTGGTACAGGGGGAGCTGTTTTTT. The encoded protein is CSVEDFRGVVQGELFF.

This clonotype has a count of ten or more. The genes are TRBV7-9 and TRBJ1-1; D gene uncertain. Trimming left V 2 bases short and J 2 bases short, with 6 bases between. This CDR3 has 13 residues. In germline, CDR1 is SEHNR, CDR2 FQNEAQ (reference sequence). DNA for the CDR3: TGTGCCAGCAGCTTATTGGGTAACACTGAAGCTTTCTTT. This sequence encodes CASSLLGNTEAFF.

The V call is TRBV4-2, the J call TRBJ1-2; D gene uncertain. Per the germline V gene, CDR1 is LGHNA and CDR2 is YNFKEQ. This CDR3 spans 14 amino acids. Trimming removed 1 base from V and 0 bases from J, with 6 bases in between. CDR3 sequence (DNA): TGTGCCAGCAGCCAAGCCGGGACTAACTATGGCTACACCTTC. Its translation is CASSQAGTNYGYTF.

Ten or more counts support this clonotype. The gene calls are TRBV9 and TRBJ2-7; no definite D call. Germline CDR1 SGDLS, CDR2 YYNGEE. This CDR3 contains 11 residues. The V end was cut by 3 bases, the J end by 5 bases, with 6 bases between. The CDR3 sequence is CASSEGNEQYF. The CDR3 coding sequence is TGTGCCAGCAGCGAAGGTAACGAGCAGTACTTC. Supplemented by reference TRBV9 and TRBJ2-7, the full variable domain reads DSGVTQTPKHLITATGQRVTLRCSPRSGDLSVYWYQQSLDQGLQFLIQYYNGEERAKGNILERFSAQQFPDLHSELNLSSLELGDSALYFCASSEGNEQYFGPGTRLTVT.

This clonotype was observed many times. The chain links TRBV4-2 to TRBJ2-3; 7 bases are a match to TRBD2. The CDR3 spans 17 residues. V gave up 0 bases and J gave up 2 bases; unmatched junction bases: 8. From germline, CDR1 is LGHNA and CDR2 YNFKEQ. CDR3 region: CASSQEGLAATTDTQYF. The CDR3 DNA reads as TGTGCCAGCAGCCAAGAGGGTCTAGCGGCAACCACAGATACGCAGTATTTT.

At least ten counts were recorded for this clonotype. The CDR3 loop reads CASSRWNTGATEAFF. In DNA form, the CDR3 reads TGTGCCAGCAGCCGATGGAATACAGGGGCCACTGAAGCTTTCTTT. The chain is built from TRBV7-9 and TRBJ1-1; 7 bases agree with TRBD1. CDR1 and CDR2 from the germline V gene are SEHNR and FQNEAQ (reference sequence). The CDR3 spans 15 residues. V was clipped by 5 bases and J by 4 bases; unmatched bases: 10. Based on the CDR3 plus reference TRBV7-9 and TRBJ1-1, the full variable domain is DTGVSQNPRHKITKRGQNVTFRCDPISEHNRLYWYRQTLGQGPEFLTYFQNEAQLEKSRLLSDRFSAERPKGSFSTLEIQRTEQGDSAMYLCASSRWNTGATEAFFGQGTRLTVV.

The table lists this clonotype with many counts. This chain links TRBV5-6 with TRBJ1-5, with unresolved D. V lost 2 bases and J lost 0, with 9 bases in between. The CDR3 contains 15 residues. Germline values: CDR1 SGHDT, CDR2 YYEEEE. Here the CDR3 reads CASSLTTDSNQPQHF. Written as DNA, the CDR3 is TGTGCCAGCAGCTTAACGACGGATAGCAATCAGCCCCAGCATTTT.

This clonotype was recorded many times. CDR3 nucleotide sequence: TGTGCCAGCAGCTTAAACAGGGGGCGGAACACTGAAGCTTTCTTT. It is translated as CASSLNRGRNTEAFF. This chain connects TRBV7-2 to TRBJ1-1, with 9 positions matching TRBD1. Germline lookup yields CDR1 SGHTA and CDR2 FQGNSA. J lost 1 base, V lost 2 bases, and 2 bases had no gene match. CDR3 length equals 15 residues.

This clonotype occurred many times. The rearrangement links TRBV5-5 to TRBJ1-1, with 7 bases that match TRBD1. The V gene end was trimmed by 4 bases and the J gene end by 5 bases; junction bases not matched to a gene: 5. Germline CDR1 and CDR2: SGHKS and YYEKEE (reference sequence). The CDR3 has 13 amino acids. The CDR3 reads CASSTLQGTEAFF. The CDR3 coding sequence is TGTGCCAGCAGCACGTTACAGGGGACTGAAGCTTTCTTT.

In its sample, this clonotype was seen many times. V gene TRBV15 combines with J gene TRBJ1-2; D gene unclear. Deletions cut 1 base from V and 8 bases from J, with 8 bases between. From germline, CDR1 is LNHNV and CDR2 YYDKDF (reference sequence). This CDR3 contains 12 residues. CDR3 bases: TGTGCCACCAGCAGAGTGACCGGGGGCTACACCTTC. Translated, it gives CATSRVTGGYTF.

The sample holds many counts of this clonotype. J is TRBJ2-7 and V is TRBV20-1, with D possibly being TRBD1 (6 bases). CDR1 and CDR2 (germline): DFQATT, SNEGSKA (reference sequence). V lost 3 bases and J lost 7, with 13 bases in between. This CDR3 has 12 residues. CDR3 sequence: CSARSQGSEQYF. DNA for the CDR3: TGCAGTGCTAGGTCACAGGGAAGTGAGCAGTACTTC.

At least ten counts were recorded for this clonotype. Here the CDR3 reads CASSTSIEQYF. The CDR3 DNA is TGTGCCAGCAGCACGTCGATCGAGCAGTACTTC. The chain has TRBV28 and TRBJ2-7; D unclear. In germline, CDR1 is MDHEN, CDR2 SYDVKM. With 6 bases removed from V and 6 bases from J, the gap between germline ends came to 9 bases. CDR3 length: 11 amino acids.

CDR3 in amino acids: CASSQRLAGVYEQYF. The DNA for the CDR3 is TGTGCCAGCAGCCAAAGACTAGCGGGAGTGTACGAGCAGTACTTC. The gene calls are TRBV7-2 and TRBJ2-7, with 12 bases lining up with TRBD2. This CDR3 is 15 amino acids long. Trimming took 5 bases from V and 4 from J; bases not matched to a gene: 6. The germline gives CDR1 SGHTA, CDR2 FQGNSA.

In this sample, this clonotype turned up many times. V is TRBV7-7 and J is TRBJ2-7; weak D call: TRBD1 (5 bases). The germline CDR1 and CDR2 sequences are SSHAT and FNYEAQ (reference sequence). CDR3 length: 13 amino acids. The CDR3 DNA reads as TGTGCTACGCCAGGGTCCCGTAGGGACGAGCAGTACTTC. Translating it yields CATPGSRRDEQYF. The full variable domain, completed using reference TRBV7-7 and TRBJ2-7, is GAGVSQSPRYKVTKRGQDVTLRCDPISSHATLYWYQQALGQGPEFLTYFNYEAQPDKSGLPSDRFSAERPEGSISTLTIQRTEQRDSAMYRCATPGSRRDEQYFGPGTRLTVT.

As for this clonotype: A read error may explain this, as a much larger clone is one base away. The V and J genes are TRBV24-1 and TRBJ2-1, with 8 bases that match TRBD2. CDR3 length: 12 residues. In germline, CDR1 is KGHDR, CDR2 SFDVKD. CDR3 loop: CSTSDPGTRSFF. The DNA of the CDR3 is TGTTCCACCAGTGACCCCGGGACTAGGAGCTTCTTC.

This clonotype was recorded many times. The chain couples TRBV29-1 to TRBJ2-2; weak D call: TRBD1 (6 bases). CDR3 length equals 17 residues. Germline values: CDR1 SQVTM, CDR2 ANQGSEA. The germline V and J ends were trimmed by 4 bases and 2 bases, with 20 bases remaining between them. DNA of the CDR3: TGCAGCGTTGCAAAGGACAGACCCTTCCTAAACACCGGGGAGCTGTTTTTT. This encodes CSVAKDRPFLNTGELFF.

This clonotype was detected only a few times. The genes are TRBV3-1 and TRBJ2-3; D possibly corresponds to TRBD1 (7 bases). The CDR3 is made up of 14 amino acids. Trimming pared 0 bases from V and 9 bases from J, leaving 13 bases between. CDR1 LGHDT and CDR2 YNNKEL come from the germline V gene (reference sequence). CDR3 protein: CASSQDLSGGTQYF. Written as DNA, the CDR3 is TGTGCCAGCAGCCAAGATCTTTCAGGGGGGACGCAGTATTTT.